This passage covers 27 T cell receptor beta chains from one sample sequenced in a study of type 1 and type 2 diabetes patients. PCR was run on genomic DNA. Amplification of the beta chain CDR3 used 30 forward and 13 reverse multiplex primers. TCRdb re-derived calls from the multiplex PCR reads in MiXCR, one entry per CDR3 protein. The sample consists of some 250,000 distinct CDR3 sequences, 45% to 60% of them appearing once. Input material: peripheral blood mononuclear cells (PBMCs). The receptors shown here come from a man between 18 and 35 years old with type 2 diabetes.

This clonotype was seen a few times. The genes are TRBV29-1 and TRBJ1-1; D gene ambiguous. Germline values: CDR1 SQVTM, CDR2 ANQGSEA. The CDR3 consists of 12 residues. Trimming stripped 3 bases from V and 6 bases from J, with 11 bases between. CDR3 amino acids: CSVELTEPEAFF. The CDR3 nucleotides are TGCAGCGTTGAGTTGACGGAACCTGAAGCTTTCTTT.

The rearrangement joins TRBV7-2 to TRBJ2-1; 10 bases are shared with TRBD2. CDR3 length equals 16 residues. Germline V gene lookup returns CDR1 SGHTA and CDR2 FQGNSA. Trimming took 2 bases from V and 2 from J; bases not matched to a gene: 3. The CDR3 region is CASSLSGGAAYNEQFF. As DNA, the CDR3 is TGTGCCAGCAGCTTAAGCGGGGGGGCCGCCTACAATGAGCAGTTCTTC.

The chain combines TRBV9 with TRBJ2-7; possibly TRBD1 for D (6 bases). This CDR3 is built from 15 residues. V was pared by 9 bases and J by 1 base, with 20 bases between. Germline V lookup: CDR1 SGDLS, CDR2 YYNGEE. The CDR3 here is CATGWDGDTSYEQYF. Here the CDR3 DNA reads TGTGCCACCGGGTGGGACGGGGACACATCCTACGAGCAGTACTTC. Using reference TRBV9 and TRBJ2-7 for the parts outside the CDR3, the full variable domain is DSGVTQTPKHLITATGQRVTLRCSPRSGDLSVYWYQQSLDQGLQFLIQYYNGEERAKGNILERFSAQQFPDLHSELNLSSLELGDSALYFCATGWDGDTSYEQYFGPGTRLTVT.

In regard to this clonotype: One junction end does not reproduce the germline sequence, and a read error may be involved. The chain recombines TRBV10-3 with TRBJ2-2, with D perhaps matching TRBD1 (5 bases). Germline CDR1 and CDR2: ENHRY and SYGVKD. This CDR3 is 16 amino acids long. The CDR3 sequence: CATSDLWQGNTGELFF. The DNA for the CDR3 is TGTGCCACCAGTGATTTATGGCAGGGGAACACCGGGGAGCTGTTTTTT.

The V call is TRBV20-1, the J call TRBJ1-6; D not resolved. Germline V gene data show CDR1 as DFQATT and CDR2 as SNEGSKA (reference sequence). This CDR3 is 18 amino acids long. V lost 3 bases, J lost 0 bases, and 18 bases lay in between. The CDR3 loop is CSASEGLTLFSYNSPLHF. The CDR3, as DNA: TGCAGTGCTAGCGAGGGCCTCACATTGTTCTCCTATAATTCACCCCTCCACTTT.

This clonotype was counted only a few times. The CDR3 coding sequence is TGCAGTGCCAGCCTTTCCGGGACCGCGAATTCACCCCTCCACTTT. Protein sequence: CSASLSGTANSPLHF. The chain combines TRBV20-1 with TRBJ1-6; TRBD1 might be the D (5 bases). The ends were cut back, 6 bases at V and 7 bases at J, with 19 bases in the middle. Germline V gene lookup returns CDR1 DFQATT and CDR2 SNEGSKA (reference sequence). This CDR3 has 15 residues.

The rearrangement links TRBV19 to TRBJ1-1; perhaps D is TRBD1 or TRBD2 (5 bases each). The assigned J gene may be wrong: the sequence end matches TRBJ2-2 better. CDR1 and CDR2 (germline): LNHDA, SQIVND (reference sequence). This CDR3 has 17 amino acids. Written as DNA, the CDR3 is TGTGCCAGTAGTATAGATCGTCCCGGGACCGGGGTCGGGGAGCTGTTTTTT. Translating it yields CASSIDRPGTGVGELFF.

The chain couples TRBV20-1 to TRBJ1-2; D uncertain. Between the trimmed V and J ends, which lost 4 bases and 4 bases, there was a span of 10 bases. The length of the CDR3 is 12 residues. CDR1 is DFQATT and CDR2 is SNEGSKA in the germline V gene (reference sequence). The CDR3 is CSAMKAGYGYTF. The CDR3 nucleotides read TGCAGTGCTATGAAAGCTGGCTATGGCTACACCTTC.

The gene calls are TRBV4-3 and TRBJ2-2; D is undetermined. The V and J ends lost 0 bases and 4 bases respectively, with 15 bases between them. Germline values: CDR1 LGHNA, CDR2 YSLEER. This CDR3 is 17 amino acids long. The CDR3 region is CASSQDRLAAFTGELFF. The CDR3 bases are TGCGCCAGCAGCCAAGACCGACTGGCAGCGTTCACCGGGGAGCTGTTTTTT.

V gene TRBV12-3 or TRBV12-4 combines with J gene TRBJ1-4, with TRBD1 matching over 8 bases. This CDR3 is 16 amino acids long. After removal of 3 bases from V and 4 bases from J, the junction contained 7 bases not matched to a gene. In nucleotides, the CDR3 is TGTGCCAGCAGTTTTCGGCCAGGGGGCCTTAATGAAAAACTGTTTTTT. It is translated as CASSFRPGGLNEKLFF.

This clonotype was recorded many times. V usage is TRBV7-9 and J usage is TRBJ1-2, with D tentatively TRBD1 (5 bases). CDR1 and CDR2 (germline): SEHNR, FQNEAQ (reference sequence). The CDR3 length is 15 residues. The V gene lost 5 bases and the J gene lost 4 bases, with 17 bases spanning the gap. DNA of the CDR3: TGTGCCAGCAGCCCCGGTCCCGGGACGGGCTATGGCTACACCTTC. Protein product: CASSPGPGTGYGYTF.

With regard to this clonotype: A much larger clone sits a single nucleotide away, making a read error possible. No conserved phenylalanine or tryptophan ends this CDR3, so it is likely a read error. The V and J genes are TRBV19 and TRBJ2-5; 9 bases fit TRBD1. CDR3 length equals 13 residues. From germline, CDR1 is LNHDA and CDR2 SQIVND (reference sequence). The V segment lost 7 bases and the J segment 1 base; nucleotides outside the gene matches: 1. The chain's CDR3 is CASTGQGQETQYV. CDR3 DNA: TGTGCCAGTACGGGACAGGGCCAAGAGACCCAGTACGTC.

The V gene is TRBV4-3, the J gene TRBJ1-2; D gene uncertain. Trimming stripped 1 base from V and 2 bases from J, with 11 bases between. Germline lookup yields CDR1 LGHNA and CDR2 YSLEER. The CDR3 is 15 residues long. CDR3: CASSQGPGYNYGYTF. The CDR3 DNA reads TGCGCCAGCAGCCAAGGCCCAGGCTACAACTATGGCTACACCTTC.

The J gene is TRBJ1-2, the V gene TRBV10-1, with D hard to call. With 6 bases removed from V and 5 bases from J, the gap between germline ends came to 22 bases. The CDR3 spans 16 residues. Per the germline V gene, CDR1 is WNHNN and CDR2 is SYGVQD (reference sequence). This CDR3 reads CASSPRPLRRGYGYTF. CDR3 DNA sequence: TGCGCCAGCAGCCCCCGACCGCTGCGTCGAGGGTATGGCTACACCTTC.

The chain employs TRBV10-1 and TRBJ2-7; the D call may be TRBD1 or TRBD2 (5 bases each). The CDR3 is 12 amino acids. With 5 bases removed from V and 6 bases from J, the gap between germline ends came to 11 bases. Germline CDR1 WNHNN, CDR2 SYGVQD (reference sequence). CDR3 nucleotides: TGCGCCAGCAGTACGAAGGGGAGCGAGCAGTACTTC. Translated: CASSTKGSEQYF.

A few counts support this clonotype. The chain joins TRBV7-8 to TRBJ1-1; D is possibly TRBD1 (6 bases). Germline lookup yields CDR1 SGHVS and CDR2 FQNEAQ. The CDR3 runs to 14 residues. Trimming removed 0 bases at V and 1 base at J, with 6 bases between. CDR3 sequence reads: CASSLAGQNTEAFF. CDR3 bases: TGTGCCAGCAGCTTAGCGGGACAGAACACTGAAGCTTTCTTT.

This clonotype turned up a few times. The J gene is TRBJ1-1, the V gene TRBV28, with no clear D. CDR1 MDHEN and CDR2 SYDVKM come from the germline V gene. The germline V and J ends were trimmed by 1 base and 4 bases, with 13 bases remaining between them. The CDR3 contains 15 residues. CDR3 coding DNA: TGTGCCAGCAGTTTATCATTCCGGGGTCGCACTGAAGCTTTCTTT. Translating gives CASSLSFRGRTEAFF.

A remark on this clonotype: A read error may account for a junction end that differs from germline. The V call is TRBV13, the J call TRBJ2-7, with TRBD2 matching 9 bases. Germline V gives CDR1 PRHDT, CDR2 FYEKMQ (reference sequence). The CDR3 spans 15 residues. CDR3 in amino acids: CASSLGLAGGYDQYF. The CDR3 nucleotides read TGTGCCAGCAGCTTAGGACTAGCGGGCGGTTACGACCAGTACTTC.

This chain links TRBV2 with TRBJ2-7, with D possibly being TRBD1 (5 bases). The CDR3 is 11 residues long. V lost 8 bases and J lost 3, with 8 bases in between. Germline-derived CDR1 and CDR2 are SNHLY and FYNNEI. The CDR3 nucleotides are TGTGCCAGCGAGGACAACTACGAGCAGTACTTC. It codes for CASEDNYEQYF.

The chain links TRBV20-1 to TRBJ2-7; maybe TRBD2 (6 bases). V was pared by 4 bases and J by 1 base, with 17 bases between. CDR3 length: 15 amino acids. Germline CDR1 is DFQATT and CDR2 is SNEGSKA (reference sequence). The CDR3 here is CSAKDYLTLSYEQYF. CDR3 DNA: TGCAGTGCTAAGGACTATTTGACTTTGTCCTACGAGCAGTACTTC.

The chain's CDR3 is CATSDATSGGHSSYEQYF. As DNA, the CDR3 is TGTGCCACCAGTGATGCGACTAGCGGGGGCCACAGCTCCTACGAGCAGTACTTC. The V gene is TRBV24-1, the J gene TRBJ2-7, with TRBD2 matching over 12 bases. The V and J ends lost 3 bases and 0 bases, in that order; junction bases with no gene match: 8. CDR1 and CDR2 from the germline V gene are KGHDR and SFDVKD. This CDR3 comprises 18 residues.

Ten or more counts support this clonotype. The V and J genes are TRBV15 and TRBJ2-7; the match to TRBD2 covers 7 bases. V lost 1 base, J lost 2 bases, and 2 bases stayed unmatched. Germline assignment: CDR1 LNHNV and CDR2 YYDKDF (reference sequence). The CDR3 sequence is 14 residues long. CDR3 sequence reads: CATSRGGSAYEQYF. In DNA, the CDR3 is TGTGCCACCAGCAGAGGCGGGAGTGCCTACGAGCAGTACTTC.

The chain joins TRBV20-1 to TRBJ1-1, with 12 positions matching TRBD1. This CDR3 comprises 15 residues. The V segment lost 5 bases and the J segment 7 bases; nucleotides outside the gene matches: 11. The germline CDR1 and CDR2 sequences are DFQATT and SNEGSKA (reference sequence). CDR3 protein: CSAEYRDRGRDEAFF. The CDR3, as DNA: TGCAGTGCTGAGTACCGGGACAGGGGGCGCGATGAAGCTTTCTTT.

Notes on this clonotype: The junction departs from the called germline gene at one end, perhaps through a read error. The chain combines TRBV6-6 with TRBJ2-3; the D gene is possibly TRBD1 (5 bases). The CDR3 contains 14 residues. The germline V gene encodes CDR1 MNHNY and CDR2 SVGAGI (reference sequence). The CDR3 is CASSYEGTTGTQYF. The CDR3 nucleotides read TGTGCCAGCAGTTACGAAGGAACAACAGGTACGCAGTATTTT.

This clonotype has only a few counts. The V call is TRBV12-3 or TRBV12-4, the J call TRBJ1-1; D is unclear. V lost 2 bases to trimming and J lost 0 bases, with 13 bases between them. CDR3 size: 16 residues. The DNA for the CDR3 is TGTGCCAGCAGTTTATACCCATCGACGGTGAACACTGAAGCTTTCTTT. Its translation: CASSLYPSTVNTEAFF.

This clonotype was seen more than once but under ten times. This chain uses TRBV7-8 with TRBJ2-5; 7 nucleotides line up with TRBD1. V gave up 6 bases and J gave up 3 bases; unmatched junction bases: 7. The CDR3 totals 14 residues. Germline assignment: CDR1 SGHVS and CDR2 FQNEAQ. In DNA form, the CDR3 reads TGTGCCAGCAGTGTAAGAGGGGGCGAAGAGACCCAGTACTTC. This encodes CASSVRGGEETQYF. The full variable domain, completed using reference TRBV7-8 and TRBJ2-5, is GAGVSQSPRYKVAKRGQDVALRCDPISGHVSLFWYQQALGQGPEFLTYFQNEAQLDKSGLPSDRFFAERPEGSVSTLKIQRTQQEDSAVYLCASSVRGGEETQYFGPGTRLLVL.

At least ten counts were recorded for this clonotype. The chain carries TRBV7-2 and TRBJ1-1; no definite D call. CDR1 is SGHTA and CDR2 is FQGNSA in the germline V gene. This CDR3 has 13 amino acids. With 6 bases removed from V and 0 bases from J, the gap between germline ends came to 8 bases. As DNA, the CDR3 is TGTGCCAGCAGTTTCGGCCTGAACACTGAAGCTTTCTTT. Its protein is CASSFGLNTEAFF.